This TCR beta chain was documented in a study of cytomegalovirus exposure and HLA in healthy donors. A single count supports this clone. Amplification used 60 Vbeta primers and 13 Jbeta primers. TCRdb's copy holds only in-frame clones and misses some; the assay was immunoSEQ multiplex PCR. The table includes approximately 140,000 clones, approximately 84% detected once. Germline CDR1 and CDR2: MNHEY and SMNVEV (reference sequence). V lost 6 bases, J lost 4 bases, and 10 bases stayed unmatched. The CDR3 sequence is 16 residues long. V gene TRBV27 combines with J gene TRBJ2-3; 10 positions agree with TRBD2. Sequenced sample: PBMCs. The sequence came from a boy younger than 10 in good health and CMV-seronegative. Written as DNA, the CDR3 is TGTGCCAGCAGGCGCGGAAGACTAGCGGGCCCAGATACGCAGTATTTT. It encodes CASRRGRLAGPDTQYF.